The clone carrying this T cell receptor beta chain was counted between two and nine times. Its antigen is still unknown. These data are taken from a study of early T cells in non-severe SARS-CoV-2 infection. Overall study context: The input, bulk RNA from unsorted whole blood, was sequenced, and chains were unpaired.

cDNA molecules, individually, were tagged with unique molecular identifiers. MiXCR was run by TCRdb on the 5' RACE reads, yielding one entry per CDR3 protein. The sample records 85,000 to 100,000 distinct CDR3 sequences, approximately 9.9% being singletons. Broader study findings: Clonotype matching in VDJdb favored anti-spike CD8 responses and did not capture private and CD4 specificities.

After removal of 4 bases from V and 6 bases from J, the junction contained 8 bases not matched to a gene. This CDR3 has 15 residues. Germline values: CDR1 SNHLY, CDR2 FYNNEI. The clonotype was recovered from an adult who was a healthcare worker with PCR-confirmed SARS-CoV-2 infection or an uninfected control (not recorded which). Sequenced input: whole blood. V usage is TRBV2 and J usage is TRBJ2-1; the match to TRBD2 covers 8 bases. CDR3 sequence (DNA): TGTGCCAGCAGTGTTTCCATCGCGGGAGGCAATGAGCAGTTCTTC. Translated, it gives CASSVSIAGGNEQFF.